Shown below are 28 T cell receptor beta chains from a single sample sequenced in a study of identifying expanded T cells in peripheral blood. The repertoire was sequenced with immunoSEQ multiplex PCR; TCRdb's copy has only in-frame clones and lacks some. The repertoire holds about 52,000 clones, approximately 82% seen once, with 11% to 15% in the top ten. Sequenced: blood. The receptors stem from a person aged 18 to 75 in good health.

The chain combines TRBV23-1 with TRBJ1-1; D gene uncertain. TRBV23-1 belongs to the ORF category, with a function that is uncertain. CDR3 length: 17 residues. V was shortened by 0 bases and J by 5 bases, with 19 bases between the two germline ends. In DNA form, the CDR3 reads TGCGCCAGCAGTCAATCAGGGCTTTCGGGGAGGAATACTGAAGCTTTCTTT. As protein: CASSQSGLSGRNTEAFF.

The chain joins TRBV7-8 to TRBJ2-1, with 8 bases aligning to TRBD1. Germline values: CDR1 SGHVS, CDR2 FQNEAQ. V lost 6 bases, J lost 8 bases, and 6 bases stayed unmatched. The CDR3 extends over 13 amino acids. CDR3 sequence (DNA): TGTGCCAGCAGGCGGACAGGGAACCATGAGCAGTTCTTC. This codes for CASRRTGNHEQFF.

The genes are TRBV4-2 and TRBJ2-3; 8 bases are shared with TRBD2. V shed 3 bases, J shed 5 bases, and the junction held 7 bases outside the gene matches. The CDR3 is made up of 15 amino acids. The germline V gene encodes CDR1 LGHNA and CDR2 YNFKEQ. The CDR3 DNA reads TGTGCCAGCAGCCAGGAAGCGGGAGATAAAGATACGCAGTATTTT. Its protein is CASSQEAGDKDTQYF.

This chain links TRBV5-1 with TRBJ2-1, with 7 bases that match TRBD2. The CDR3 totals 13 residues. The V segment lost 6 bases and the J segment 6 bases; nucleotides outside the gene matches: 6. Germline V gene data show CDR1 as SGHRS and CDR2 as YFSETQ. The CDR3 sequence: CASTGEGLNEQFF. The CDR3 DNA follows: TGCGCCAGCACGGGGGAGGGCCTCAATGAGCAGTTCTTC.

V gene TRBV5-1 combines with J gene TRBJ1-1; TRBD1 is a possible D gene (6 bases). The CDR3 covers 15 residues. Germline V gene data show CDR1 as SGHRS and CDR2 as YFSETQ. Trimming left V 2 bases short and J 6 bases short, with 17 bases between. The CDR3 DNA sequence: TGCGCCAGCAGCTTTCCCCGGGACAACAGACCTGAAGCTTTCTTT. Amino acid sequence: CASSFPRDNRPEAFF.

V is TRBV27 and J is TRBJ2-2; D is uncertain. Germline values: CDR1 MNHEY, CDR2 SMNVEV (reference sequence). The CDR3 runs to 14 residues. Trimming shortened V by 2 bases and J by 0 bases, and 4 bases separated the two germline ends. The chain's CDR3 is CASSLDSNTGELFF. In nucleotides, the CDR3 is TGTGCCAGCAGTTTAGACTCGAACACCGGGGAGCTGTTTTTT.

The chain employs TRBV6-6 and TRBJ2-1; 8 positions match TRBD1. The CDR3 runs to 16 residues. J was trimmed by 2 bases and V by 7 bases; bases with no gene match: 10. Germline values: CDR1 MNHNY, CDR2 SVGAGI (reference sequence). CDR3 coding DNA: TGTGCCAGCATCACAGGTGGGACAGGAACCTACAATGAGCAGTTCTTC. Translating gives CASITGGTGTYNEQFF.

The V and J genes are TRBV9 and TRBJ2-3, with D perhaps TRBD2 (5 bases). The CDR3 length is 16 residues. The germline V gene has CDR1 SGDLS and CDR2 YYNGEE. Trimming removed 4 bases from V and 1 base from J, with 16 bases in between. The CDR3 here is CASSPRSARGTDTQYF. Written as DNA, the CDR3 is TGTGCCAGCAGCCCCCGTAGCGCGCGGGGCACAGATACGCAGTATTTT.

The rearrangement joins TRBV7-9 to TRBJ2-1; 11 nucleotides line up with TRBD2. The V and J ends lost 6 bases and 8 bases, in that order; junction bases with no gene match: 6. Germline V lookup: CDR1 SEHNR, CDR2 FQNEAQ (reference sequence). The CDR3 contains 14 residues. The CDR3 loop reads CASSTSGSRDEQFF. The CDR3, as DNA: TGTGCCAGCAGTACTAGCGGGAGTCGGGATGAGCAGTTCTTC.

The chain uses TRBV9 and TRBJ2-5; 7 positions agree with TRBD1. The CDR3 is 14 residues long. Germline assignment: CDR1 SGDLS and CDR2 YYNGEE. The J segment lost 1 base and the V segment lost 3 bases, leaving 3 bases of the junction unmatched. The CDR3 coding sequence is TGTGCCAGCAGCGGACAGGGATTCCAAGAGACCCAGTACTTC. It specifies CASSGQGFQETQYF.

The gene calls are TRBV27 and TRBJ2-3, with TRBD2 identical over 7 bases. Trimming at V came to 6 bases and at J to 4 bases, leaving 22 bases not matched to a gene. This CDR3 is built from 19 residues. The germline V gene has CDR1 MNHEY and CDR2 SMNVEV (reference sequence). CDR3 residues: CASRRSSRGAGRRADTQYF. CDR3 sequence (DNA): TGTGCCAGCAGGCGGTCCTCCCGAGGAGCGGGGCGTCGGGCAGATACGCAGTATTTT.

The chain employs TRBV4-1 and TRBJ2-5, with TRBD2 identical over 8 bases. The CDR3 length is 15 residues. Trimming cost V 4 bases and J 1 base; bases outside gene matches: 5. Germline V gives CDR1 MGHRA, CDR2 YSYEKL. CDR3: CASSPGTRFQETQYF. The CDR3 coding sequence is TGCGCCAGCAGCCCCGGGACTAGGTTCCAAGAGACCCAGTACTTC.

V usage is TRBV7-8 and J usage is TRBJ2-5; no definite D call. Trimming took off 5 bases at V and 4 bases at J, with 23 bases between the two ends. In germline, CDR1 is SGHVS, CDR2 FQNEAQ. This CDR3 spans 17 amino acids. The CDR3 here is CASSQLGPPSYGETQYF. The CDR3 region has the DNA TGTGCCAGCAGCCAATTAGGTCCACCTTCCTACGGAGAGACCCAGTACTTC.

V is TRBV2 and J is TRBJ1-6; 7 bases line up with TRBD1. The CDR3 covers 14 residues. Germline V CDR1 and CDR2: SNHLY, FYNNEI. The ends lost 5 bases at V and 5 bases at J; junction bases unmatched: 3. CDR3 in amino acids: CASSTGTDNSPLHF. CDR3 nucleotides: TGTGCCAGCAGTACCGGGACAGATAATTCACCCCTCCACTTT.

CDR3 amino acids: CASSQSGGRYNEQFF. As DNA, the CDR3 is TGTGCCAGCAGTCAGAGCGGGGGGAGATACAATGAGCAGTTCTTC. J is TRBJ2-1 and V is TRBV7-6; 9 positions match TRBD2. CDR1 is SGHVS, CDR2 FNYEAQ, per germline. The CDR3 covers 15 residues. The V and J ends lost 6 bases and 4 bases, in that order; junction bases with no gene match: 7.

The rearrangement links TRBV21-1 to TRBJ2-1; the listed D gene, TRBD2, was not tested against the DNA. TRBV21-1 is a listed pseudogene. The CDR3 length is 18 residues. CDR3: CASSKKWRARESNNEQFF. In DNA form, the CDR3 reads TGTGCCAGCAGCAAAAAGTGGCGAGCCCGGGAGAGTAACAATGAGCAGTTCTTC.

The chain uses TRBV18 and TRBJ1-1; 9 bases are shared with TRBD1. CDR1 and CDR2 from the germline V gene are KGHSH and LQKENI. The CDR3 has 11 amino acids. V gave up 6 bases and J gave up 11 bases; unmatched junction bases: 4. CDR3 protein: CASSRTGDAFF. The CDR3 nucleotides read TGTGCCAGCTCCCGGACAGGGGACGCTTTCTTT.

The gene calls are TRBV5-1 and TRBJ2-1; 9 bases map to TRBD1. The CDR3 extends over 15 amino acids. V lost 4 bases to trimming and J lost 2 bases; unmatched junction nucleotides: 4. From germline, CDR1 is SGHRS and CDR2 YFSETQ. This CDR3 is CASSGQGRTYNEQFF. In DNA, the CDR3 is TGCGCCAGCAGCGGACAGGGGCGAACCTACAATGAGCAGTTCTTC. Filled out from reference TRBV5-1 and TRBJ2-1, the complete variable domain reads KAGVTQTPRYLIKTRGQQVTLSCSPISGHRSVSWYQQTPGQGLQFLFEYFSETQRNKGNFPGRFSGRQFSNSRSEMNVSTLELGDSALYLCASSGQGRTYNEQFFGPGTRLTVL.

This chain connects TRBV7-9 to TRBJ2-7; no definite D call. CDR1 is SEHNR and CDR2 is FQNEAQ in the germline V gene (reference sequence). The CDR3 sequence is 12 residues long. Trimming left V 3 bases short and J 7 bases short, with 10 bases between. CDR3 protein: CASSLPLSEQYF. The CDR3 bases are TGTGCCAGCAGCTTGCCCTTGTCAGAGCAGTACTTC.

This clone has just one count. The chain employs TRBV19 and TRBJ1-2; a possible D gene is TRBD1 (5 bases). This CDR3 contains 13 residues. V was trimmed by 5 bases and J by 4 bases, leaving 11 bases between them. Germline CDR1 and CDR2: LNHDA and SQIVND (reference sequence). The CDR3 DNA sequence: TGTGCCAGTAGTGAGCAGGGCGGCTATGGCTACACCTTC. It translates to CASSEQGGYGYTF. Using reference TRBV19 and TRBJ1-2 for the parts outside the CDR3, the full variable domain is DGGITQSPKYLFRKEGQNVTLSCEQNLNHDAMYWYRQDPGQGLRLIYYSQIVNDFQKGDIAEGYSVSREKKESFPLTVTSAQKNPTAFYLCASSEQGGYGYTFGSGTRLTVV.

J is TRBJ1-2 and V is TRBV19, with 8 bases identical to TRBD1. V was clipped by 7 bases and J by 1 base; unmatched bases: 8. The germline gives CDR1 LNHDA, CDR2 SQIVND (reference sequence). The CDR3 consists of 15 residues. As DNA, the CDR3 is TGTGCCAGTATCGGGGACAGGATCGGTAACTATGGCTACACCTTC. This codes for CASIGDRIGNYGYTF.

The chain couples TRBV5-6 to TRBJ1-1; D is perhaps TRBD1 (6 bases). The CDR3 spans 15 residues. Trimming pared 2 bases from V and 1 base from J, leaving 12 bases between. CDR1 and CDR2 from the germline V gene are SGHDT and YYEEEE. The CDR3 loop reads CASSFSGTQNTEAFF. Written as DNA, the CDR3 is TGTGCCAGCAGCTTCTCGGGGACACAGAACACTGAAGCTTTCTTT.

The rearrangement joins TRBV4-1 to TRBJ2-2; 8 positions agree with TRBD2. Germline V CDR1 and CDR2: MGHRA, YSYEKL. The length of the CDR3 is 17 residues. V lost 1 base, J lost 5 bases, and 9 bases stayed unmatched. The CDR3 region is CASSQGWAGGITGELFF. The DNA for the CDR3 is TGCGCCAGCAGCCAAGGATGGGCGGGAGGTATAACCGGGGAGCTGTTTTTT.

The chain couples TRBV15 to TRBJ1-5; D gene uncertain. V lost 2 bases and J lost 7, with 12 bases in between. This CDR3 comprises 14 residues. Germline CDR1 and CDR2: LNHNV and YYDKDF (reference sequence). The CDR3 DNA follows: TGTGCCACCAGCAGAAAGGGTGTGAACCAGCCCCAGCATTTT. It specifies CATSRKGVNQPQHF. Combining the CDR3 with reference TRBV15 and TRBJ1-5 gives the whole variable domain DAMVIQNPRYQVTQFGKPVTLSCSQTLNHNVMYWYQQKSSQAPKLLFHYYDKDFNNEADTPDNFQSRRPNTSFCFLDIRSPGLGDTAMYLCATSRKGVNQPQHFGDGTRLSIL.

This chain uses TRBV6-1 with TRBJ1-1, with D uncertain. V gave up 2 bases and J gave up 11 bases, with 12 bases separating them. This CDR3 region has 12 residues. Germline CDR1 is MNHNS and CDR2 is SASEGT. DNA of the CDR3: TGTGCCAGCAGTGAACGCGTCTCTGGCGCTTTCTTT. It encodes CASSERVSGAFF.

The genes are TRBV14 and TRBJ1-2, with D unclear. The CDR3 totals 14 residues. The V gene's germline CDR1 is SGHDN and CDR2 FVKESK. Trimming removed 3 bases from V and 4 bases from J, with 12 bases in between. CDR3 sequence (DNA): TGTGCCAGCAGCCAGGGAGGTTATGGCTATGGCTACACCTTC. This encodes CASSQGGYGYGYTF. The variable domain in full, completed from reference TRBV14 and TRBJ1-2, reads EAGVTQFPSHSVIEKGQTVTLRCDPISGHDNLYWYRRVMGKEIKFLLHFVKESKQDESGMPNNRFLAERTGGTYSTLKVQPAELEDSGVYFCASSQGGYGYGYTFGSGTRLTVV.

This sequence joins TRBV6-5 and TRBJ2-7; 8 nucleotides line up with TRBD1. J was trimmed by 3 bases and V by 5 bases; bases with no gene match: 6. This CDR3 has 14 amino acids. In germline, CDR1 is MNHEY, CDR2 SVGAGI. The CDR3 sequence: CASSPGQGGYEQYF. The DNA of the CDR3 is TGTGCCAGCAGTCCCGGACAGGGAGGCTACGAGCAGTACTTC.

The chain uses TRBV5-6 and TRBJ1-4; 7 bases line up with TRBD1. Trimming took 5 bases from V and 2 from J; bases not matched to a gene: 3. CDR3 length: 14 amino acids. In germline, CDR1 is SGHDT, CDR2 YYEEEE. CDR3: CASSPQGTNEKLFF. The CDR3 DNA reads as TGTGCCAGCAGTCCACAGGGGACTAATGAAAAACTGTTTTTT.